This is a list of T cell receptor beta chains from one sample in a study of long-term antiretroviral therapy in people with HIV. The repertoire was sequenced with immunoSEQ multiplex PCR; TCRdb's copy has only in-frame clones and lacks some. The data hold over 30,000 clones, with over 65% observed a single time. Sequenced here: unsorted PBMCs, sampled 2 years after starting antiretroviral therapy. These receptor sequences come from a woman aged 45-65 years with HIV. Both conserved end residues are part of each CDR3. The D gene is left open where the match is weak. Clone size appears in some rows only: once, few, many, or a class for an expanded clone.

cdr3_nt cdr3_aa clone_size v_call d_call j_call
TGCGCCAGCACTTTGGATTTTCAGGGGGGCTACGATGGCTACACCTTC CASTLDFQGGYDGYTF . TRBV4-1 TRBD1 TRBJ1-2
TGTGCCAGCAGCCCGAGGGGCACTGAAGCTTTCTTT CASSPRGTEAFF once TRBV7-9 . TRBJ1-1
TGTGCCAGCAGCCCGACAGGGGCGAGTGAAAAACTGTTTTTT CASSPTGASEKLFF . TRBV7-9 TRBD1 TRBJ1-4
TGTGCCAGCAACACAGGGCTTCGCTACAATGAGCAGTTCTTC CASNTGLRYNEQFF . TRBV2 . TRBJ2-1
TGTGCCAGCAGCCTGGGAGACAGGGGGAGTCCGGGAAACACCATATATTTT CASSLGDRGSPGNTIYF . TRBV5-6 TRBD1 TRBJ1-3
TGTGCCAGCAGCAGCAGACAGGGGTCGGTTCATGAAAAACTGTTTTTT CASSSRQGSVHEKLFF . TRBV5-4 TRBD1 TRBJ1-4
TGCGCCAGCAGAGCTACTCCGGGACTAGCGGGGGGGACTAGCACAGATACGCAGTATTTT CASRATPGLAGGTSTDTQYF . TRBV10-2 TRBD2 TRBJ2-3
TGTGCCAGCAGACCGGACGGATTTAGCAATCAGCCCCAGCATTTT CASRPDGFSNQPQHF . TRBV5-8 . TRBJ1-5
TGTGCCAGCAGTCCTAAGAATGAAAAACTGTTTTTT CASSPKNEKLFF . TRBV28 . TRBJ1-4
TGTGCCAGCAGCCCTCTGCACAGGGCTAACTATGGCTACACCTTC CASSPLHRANYGYTF . TRBV11-1 . TRBJ1-2
TGCGCCAGCAGCCAAGGCTTGGACGCGCCTTCCTATGGCTACACCTTC CASSQGLDAPSYGYTF . TRBV4-1 . TRBJ1-2
TGCGCCAGCAATGCGGGGGGCACCGGGGAGCTGTTTTTT CASNAGGTGELFF . TRBV10-2 TRBD2 TRBJ2-2
TGTGCCAGCAGTTACGCCGGGACCGAGTATGGCTACACCTTC CASSYAGTEYGYTF . TRBV6-5 . TRBJ1-2
TGTGCCAGCAGCTTAGCTCCGGCGGGGAGAAATTCACCCCTCCACTTT CASSLAPAGRNSPLHF . TRBV7-2 . TRBJ1-6
TGTGCCAGCAGCTCGATATTGACGGACACTGAAGCTTTCTTT CASSSILTDTEAFF . TRBV5-8 . TRBJ1-1
TGTGCCAGCAGCTCGACAGGGAGGACCGGGGAGCTGTTTTTT CASSSTGRTGELFF . TRBV7-9 . TRBJ2-2
TGTGCCAGCAGTTTAGTAGGCCATACGAACACCGGGGAGCTGTTTTTT CASSLVGHTNTGELFF . TRBV27 . TRBJ2-2
TGTGCCAGCAGGACCAGCGGGGGGACAGATACGCAGTATTTT CASRTSGGTDTQYF . TRBV28 TRBD2 TRBJ2-3
TGTGCCAGTCGAGGGGGGATGAACACTGAAGCTTTCTTT CASRGGMNTEAFF . TRBV18 . TRBJ1-1
TGCGCCAGCAGCCCCCGGGGTGACGAGCAGTACTTC CASSPRGDEQYF . TRBV5-1 . TRBJ2-7
TGTGCCAGCTCACCACCGACTGGACAGGCCGGGAACACCGGGGAGCTGTTTTTT CASSPPTGQAGNTGELFF . TRBV18 TRBD1 TRBJ2-2
TGTGCCAGCAGCTTAGTCTCTGTACGGTCAACTAATGAAAAACTGTTTTTT CASSLVSVRSTNEKLFF . TRBV11-2 . TRBJ1-4
TGTGCCAGCAGTGATACAGGGGGGGTTCAGCCCCAGCATTTT CASSDTGGVQPQHF . TRBV6-5 TRBD1 TRBJ1-5
TGTGCCAGCAGTTTTGACAGGGGGAACACTGAAGCTTTCTTT CASSFDRGNTEAFF few TRBV27 TRBD1 TRBJ1-1
TGTGCCAGCAGTCACCTAGCGGGGGGCTACAATGAGCAGTTCTTC CASSHLAGGYNEQFF . TRBV25-1 TRBD2 TRBJ2-1
TGCGCCAGCAGCGATCGGACACCAATGTGGGAAAAACTGTTTTTT CASSDRTPMWEKLFF . TRBV23-1 . TRBJ1-4
TGTGCCAGCAACCATTTCGCGGGGGAGCAGTTCTTC CASNHFAGEQFF . TRBV9 . TRBJ2-1
TGTGCCAGTAGTATGGGACAGGGGGCGCGGGCCTACGAGCAGTACTTC CASSMGQGARAYEQYF . TRBV19 TRBD1 TRBJ2-7
TGCGCCAGCAGCTTAGGGGCGAAGAACACTGAAGCTTTCTTT CASSLGAKNTEAFF . TRBV5-1 . TRBJ1-1